This is a list of T cell receptor beta chains from one sample in a study of shared clonotypes between healthy human individuals. TCRdb's copy holds only in-frame clones and misses some; the assay was immunoSEQ multiplex PCR. The table lists around 1.1 million clones, 78% of them singletons, with around 0.61% in the top ten. Sequences were obtained from memory CD4+ T cells from PBMCs. The receptors shown here come from a young man in good health. Some clones in this sample may be carry-over from other donors' samples. CDR3s include the opening cysteine and the closing phenylalanine or tryptophan. Each record gives: V gene, clone size, J gene, D gene, CDR3 DNA, CDR3 protein. The D gene is left open where the match is weak. Size is stated for part of the rows, as once, few or many counts, or as a class when the clone is expanded.

TRBV4-1	few	TRBJ2-2	.	TGCGCCAGCAGCCACATAGACACCGGGGAGCTGTTTTTT	CASSHIDTGELFF
TRBV28	once	TRBJ2-6	.	TGTGCCAGCGGGTCAGTGGGGGAAGGGGCCAACGTCCTGACTTTC	CASGSVGEGANVLTF
TRBV4-2	.	TRBJ2-1	.	TGTGCCAGCAGCCCGCCTCCGGGGGCGAGCTCCTACAATGAGCAGTTCTTC	CASSPPPGASSYNEQFF
TRBV18	.	TRBJ2-7	.	TGTGCCAGCTCCGGGAGTGTGACCTCCTACGAGCAGTACTTC	CASSGSVTSYEQYF
TRBV4-1	.	TRBJ2-7	.	TGCGCCAGCAGCCAAGATGTGAGGGAGCTTTGGGACGAGCAGTACTTC	CASSQDVRELWDEQYF
TRBV5-1	.	TRBJ2-1	.	TGCGCCAGCAGCTTAGGGGGCTACAATGAGCAGTTCTTC	CASSLGGYNEQFF
TRBV18	.	TRBJ2-1	TRBD1	TGTGCCAGCTCAGGACAGGGTTGGGAGCAGTTCTTC	CASSGQGWEQFF
TRBV28	.	TRBJ2-7	TRBD1	TGTGCCAGCAGTCACAGGGGGCTCTCCTACGAGCAGTACTTC	CASSHRGLSYEQYF
TRBV5-1	.	TRBJ2-2	.	TGCGCCAGCAACGCGAAAGGTCAGGGGATAGCAGGGGAGCTGTTTTTT	CASNAKGQGIAGELFF
TRBV2	.	TRBJ2-3	.	TGTGCCAGCAGGCCCCGGGCCATCCCCCCCTATACGCAGTATTTT	CASRPRAIPPYTQYF
TRBV30	many	TRBJ1-2	.	TGTGCCTGGAGTGTGCAGGGGTTAGGGGACTATGGCTACACCTTC	CAWSVQGLGDYGYTF
TRBV19	.	TRBJ2-7	.	TGTGCCAGTAGTCAGTTGGGGTTAACCTCCTACGAGCAGTACTTC	CASSQLGLTSYEQYF
TRBV9	once	TRBJ2-5	.	TGTGCCAGCAGCGCTAATTCCGGGCCTCAAGAGACCCAGTACTTC	CASSANSGPQETQYF
TRBV29-1	.	TRBJ1-2	.	TGCAGCGTTGTATCGGGGGTATACGGCTACACCTTC	CSVVSGVYGYTF
TRBV7-2	.	TRBJ1-2	.	TGTGCCAGCAGCTTAGGGCCCTCGGTCTATGGCTACACCTTC	CASSLGPSVYGYTF
TRBV28	.	TRBJ1-2	TRBD1	TGTGCCAGCAGTCCCGCCGGGACAGGCAACAACTATGGCTACACCTTC	CASSPAGTGNNYGYTF
TRBV11-3	.	TRBJ2-1	.	TGTGCCAGCAGCTCGATGAGGGGCAATGAGCAGTTCTTC	CASSSMRGNEQFF
TRBV5-1	.	TRBJ1-3	.	TGCGCCAGCAGCCCCGGGGGGTTCGGAAACACCATATATTTT	CASSPGGFGNTIYF
TRBV7-2	.	TRBJ2-5	TRBD2	TGTGCCAGCACCCGGACTAGCGGGAGGGGGGAGACCCAGTACTTC	CASTRTSGRGETQYF
TRBV30	.	TRBJ1-6	TRBD1	TGTGCCTGGAGCCGGGGACAGGTGACTTTCCTCCATTATAATTCACCCCTCCACTTT	CAWSRGQVTFLHYNSPLHF
TRBV7-3	.	TRBJ2-7	.	TGTGCCAGCAGCTTACTAGCTCTGTTGCCTACCTACGAGCAGTACTTC	CASSLLALLPTYEQYF
TRBV5-4	.	TRBJ2-6	.	TGTGCCAGCACCTTCCACATCGTTGGTGGGGCCAACGTCCTGACTTTC	CASTFHIVGGANVLTF
TRBV28	.	TRBJ2-2	TRBD1	TGTGCCAGCAGAACCGGGACAGAAAACACCGGGGAGCTGTTTTTT	CASRTGTENTGELFF
TRBV6-1	.	TRBJ2-2	.	TGTGCCAGCAAGGAAATCGGGGAGCTGTTTTTT	CASKEIGELFF
TRBV28	.	TRBJ1-4	.	TGTGCCAGCAGTTTAGCCGGTCGGGGGGCGGGTAATGAAAAACTGTTTTTT	CASSLAGRGAGNEKLFF
TRBV4-1	.	TRBJ2-7	.	TGCGCCAGCAGCCAAGATTGGCGGGCGACCTCCTCTGGGTACGAGCAGTACTTC	CASSQDWRATSSGYEQYF
TRBV6-1	.	TRBJ2-5	.	TGTGCCAGCAGTGAACAGGGCGGCGAGACCCAGTACTTC	CASSEQGGETQYF
TRBV2	.	TRBJ2-7	.	TGTGCCAGCAGGGAGTCCAGCGACGAGCAGTACTTC	CASRESSDEQYF
TRBV30	.	TRBJ2-7	TRBD1	TGTGCCTGGGCACGACAGGGGAGCTCCTACGAGCAGTACTTC	CAWARQGSSYEQYF
TRBV5-1	.	TRBJ2-1	TRBD2	TGCGCCAGCAGCTTGGTGGCGGGAGCCAATGAGCAGTTCTTC	CASSLVAGANEQFF
TRBV6-1	.	TRBJ2-3	.	TGTGCCAGCAGGACAAGGAGGGATACGCAGTATTTT	CASRTRRDTQYF
TRBV30	few	TRBJ2-1	.	TGTGCCTGGAGTGTAGGCGGGTCTAATGAGCAGTTCTTC	CAWSVGGSNEQFF
TRBV5-1	.	TRBJ2-4	.	TGCGCCAGCAGCTTCGACTCGACACAAGCCAAAAACATTCAGTACTTC	CASSFDSTQAKNIQYF
TRBV5-4	once	TRBJ2-5	.	TGTGCCAGCAGCTTGGGCGGGGTCCAAGAGACCCAGTACTTC	CASSLGGVQETQYF
TRBV6-5	.	TRBJ1-2	.	TGTGCCAGCAGTTACTCTTTTCAGTTCGGCGGTGGCTACACCTTC	CASSYSFQFGGGYTF
TRBV7-2	.	TRBJ1-2	.	TGTGCCAGCAGCTCGGCCTCGGGGGGCGCGGATGGCTACACCTTC	CASSSASGGADGYTF
TRBV28	.	TRBJ2-7	.	TGTGCCAGCAGTTTGCTTGGAGGATCCTACGAGCAGTACTTC	CASSLLGGSYEQYF
TRBV6-1	.	TRBJ1-5	TRBD1	TGTGCCAGCAGTGTCGCCGGGACAGCGAATCAGCCCCAGCATTTT	CASSVAGTANQPQHF
TRBV27	once	TRBJ2-1	TRBD2	TGTGCCAGCAGTAAACTAGCGGGGAGCTCCTACAATGAGCAGTTCTTC	CASSKLAGSSYNEQFF
TRBV15	.	TRBJ2-3	TRBD2	TGTGCCACCAGCAATCCGACTAGCGGGATGGCAGATACGCAGTATTTT	CATSNPTSGMADTQYF
TRBV13	.	TRBJ2-7	.	TGTGCCAGCAGCTTAGGACGTCTGCCAACCTACGAGCAGTACTTC	CASSLGRLPTYEQYF
TRBV28	.	TRBJ2-3	.	TGTGCCAGCAGTTCAAACACAGATACGCAGTATTTT	CASSSNTDTQYF
TRBV6-5	.	TRBJ2-3	.	TGTGCCAGCAGTTACCGCTCAGGGGGGCCCGATACGCAGTATTTT	CASSYRSGGPDTQYF
TRBV28	many	TRBJ1-1	.	TGTGCCAGCACGGGGAATAGAGGGAACACTGAAGCTTTCTTT	CASTGNRGNTEAFF
TRBV6-6	.	TRBJ2-7	TRBD1	TGTGCCAGCAGGGGACAGGGGAGGGACGAGCAGTACTTC	CASRGQGRDEQYF
TRBV11-2	many	TRBJ1-1	TRBD1	TGTGCCAGCAGCCAACAGGGGTTCCGCACTGAAGCTTTCTTT	CASSQQGFRTEAFF
TRBV9	.	TRBJ2-7	TRBD2	TGTGCCAGCAGCGTAGGGGCGGGAGTCCCTACCTACGAGCAGTACTTC	CASSVGAGVPTYEQYF
TRBV4-2	.	TRBJ1-5	.	TGTGCCAGCAGCCAAGTATGGGGAGGGGTTAGCAATCAGCCCCAGCATTTT	CASSQVWGGVSNQPQHF
TRBV6-1	.	TRBJ2-3	.	TGTGCCAGCAGTGAAGCAGGGCGGATTAGCACAGATACGCAGTATTTT	CASSEAGRISTDTQYF
TRBV6-6	.	TRBJ1-5	.	TGTGCCAGCAGTTTCGCGGATAGCAATCAGCCCCAGCATTTT	CASSFADSNQPQHF
TRBV11-2	.	TRBJ2-3	.	TGTGCCAGCAGCTTAATTTGGGCAGATACGCAGTATTTT	CASSLIWADTQYF
TRBV15	.	TRBJ1-2	TRBD1	TGTGCCACCAGCAGACCCAAGGGACAGCCAGCCTATGGCTACACCTTC	CATSRPKGQPAYGYTF
TRBV7-2	once	TRBJ2-4	.	TGTGCCAGCAGCTACTTGCTTGGGCAGGGGGGAAACATTCAGTACTTC	CASSYLLGQGGNIQYF
TRBV5-1	.	TRBJ2-5	.	TGCGCCAGCAGCTTGGCCCCCGTACAGACCCAGTACTTC	CASSLAPVQTQYF
TRBV10-3	.	TRBJ2-7	TRBD1	TGTGCCATCAGTGAGCCCGACAGGGGGAGGAACGAGCAGTACTTC	CAISEPDRGRNEQYF
TRBV28	.	TRBJ2-7	TRBD1	TGTGCCAGCAGGACAGGGAGAAGAGGTAACGAGCAGTACTTC	CASRTGRRGNEQYF
TRBV4-3	.	TRBJ2-1	TRBD2	TGCGCCAGCAGCCAAGAATCCGGGAGGTCCTACAATGAGCAGTTCTTC	CASSQESGRSYNEQFF
TRBV19	.	TRBJ1-2	TRBD1	TGTGCCAGTAGTATCCGGCAGGGGGCTAACTATGGCTACACCTTC	CASSIRQGANYGYTF
TRBV14	.	TRBJ2-2	TRBD1	TGTGCCAGCAGCCAACAGGGGGTCGTGACCGGGGAGCTGTTTTTT	CASSQQGVVTGELFF
TRBV21-1	.	TRBJ2-7	.	TGTGCCAGCAGCAAAGATGGCAGCTCCTACGAGCAGTACTTC	CASSKDGSSYEQYF